This T cell receptor beta chain was identified during a study of molecular identifiers for immune sequencing clone quantification. Overall study results and limits: Clones above 20 RNA copies contained over 97% of effector molecules but under 1% of naive ones. With a barcode shared among identical TCR molecules, highly expanded clone sizes could be underestimated.

A CD8+CD4-CCR7+CD45RA+ phenotype served as the sorting definition for naive CD8 T cells. The germline gives CDR1 DFQATT, CDR2 SNEGSKA (reference sequence). This CDR3 region has 15 residues. Trimming removed 1 base from V and 7 bases from J; junction bases left unmatched: 9. By frequency in the sample, this clonotype is medium-sized. Its target is not known. In TCRdb, the PCR reads were re-called with MiXCR into one record per CDR3 protein. The sample contains 8,800 or so distinct CDR3 sequences, roughly 21% of which appear only once. Sequencing used naive CD8+ T cells from blood, with Jurkat cell RNA spiked in. Noted subset: FACS-sorted CD8+CD4-CCR7+CD45RA+ naive T cells. The origin of this receptor is a human donor in good health. Some libraries in this study had Jurkat cell RNA spiked in. V usage is TRBV20-1 and J usage is TRBJ2-1; TRBD2 agrees at 8 bases. The CDR3, as DNA: TGCAGTGCTAGAGGACTAGCGTGGTTAGTTAATGAGCAGTTCTTC. It is translated as CSARGLAWLVNEQFF.